The 14 T cell receptor beta chains listed next were all sequenced from one sample in a study of cytomegalovirus exposure and HLA in healthy donors (dated by TCRdb to about 2017). The method was the immunoSEQ multiplex PCR assay. For the multiplex PCR, a mixture combining 60 forward primers for TCR Vbeta segments and 13 reverse primers for TCR Jbeta segments was used. The clones in this table, taken by TCRdb from immuneACCESS, are in-frame only. Not every clone is retained; where verified, under half of the shortfall comes from an unresolved V gene, and the cause of the rest is unknown. This sample has about 130,000 clones in its table, and about 81% of those were observed once. Over 4.5% of the sample is held by the ten biggest clonotypes. Sequencing was done on a sample of PBMCs. The receptors originated from a woman aged 40 to 50 in good health and CMV-seropositive.

The chain uses TRBV19 and TRBJ2-2; TRBD1 agrees at 9 bases. Germline-derived CDR1 and CDR2 are LNHDA and SQIVND (reference sequence). This CDR3 has 21 amino acids. The ends lost 3 bases at V and 0 bases at J; junction bases unmatched: 17. DNA of the CDR3: TGTGCCAGTAGTATCTTCAGTCCGGGACAGGGTTTTCGAGCGAACACCGGGGAGCTGTTTTTT. Translating gives CASSIFSPGQGFRANTGELFF.

This clone was recorded once. The chain links TRBV5-1 to TRBJ2-3; 8 bases align to TRBD1. The CDR3 totals 16 residues. Germline trimming cut 2 bases from V and 3 bases from J; bases unmatched to any gene: 8. Germline V gene lookup returns CDR1 SGHRS and CDR2 YFSETQ. CDR3 protein: CASSFNQGARTDTQYF. The DNA for the CDR3 is TGCGCCAGCAGCTTTAATCAGGGGGCAAGGACAGATACGCAGTATTTT.

V gene TRBV30 combines with J gene TRBJ2-1, with 11 bases that match TRBD2. Losses at the gene ends were 1 base for V and 4 bases for J; bases not matched to a gene: 9. The CDR3 is 17 residues long. Germline CDR1 and CDR2: GTSNPN and SVGIG (reference sequence). DNA for the CDR3: TGTGCCTGGAGTGGGCGGCTAGCGGGGGGACGGTACAATGAGCAGTTCTTC. Protein product: CAWSGRLAGGRYNEQFF.

V is TRBV4-1 and J is TRBJ2-1; 9 nucleotides agree with TRBD1. V gave up 4 bases and J gave up 6 bases; unmatched junction bases: 4. This CDR3 contains 14 residues. Germline CDR1 is MGHRA and CDR2 is YSYEKL. The CDR3 loop reads CASSLRQGGNEQFF. The CDR3 nucleotides read TGCGCCAGCAGCCTCCGACAGGGGGGCAATGAGCAGTTCTTC.

The gene calls are TRBV30 and TRBJ2-7, with D perhaps TRBD1 (5 bases). The CDR3 length is 14 residues. Trimming shortened V by 2 bases and J by 1 base, and 12 bases separated the two germline ends. Germline V gives CDR1 GTSNPN, CDR2 SVGIG (reference sequence). The CDR3 is CAWSYGTGSYEQYF. For the CDR3, the DNA is TGTGCCTGGAGTTATGGAACAGGATCCTACGAGCAGTACTTC.

The chain uses TRBV6-5 and TRBJ2-5; no firm D call. The CDR3 sequence is 13 residues long. The germline V gene encodes CDR1 MNHEY and CDR2 SVGAGI. V lost 6 bases and J lost 2, with 10 bases in between. The CDR3 loop reads CASSLPSQETQYF. DNA for the CDR3: TGTGCCAGCAGCCTACCCTCACAAGAGACCCAGTACTTC.

The chain links TRBV4-3 to TRBJ1-1; a possible D gene is TRBD1 (5 bases). The CDR3 runs to 15 residues. In germline, CDR1 is LGHNA, CDR2 YSLEER. Trimming stripped 0 bases from V and 1 base from J, with 9 bases between. CDR3 DNA: TGCGCCAGCAGCCAAGATTCGACAGCGAACACTGAAGCTTTCTTT. Translation gives CASSQDSTANTEAFF.

This clone appeared once. The chain employs TRBV6-4 and TRBJ1-2; 7 nucleotides line up with TRBD1. This CDR3 spans 14 amino acids. V gave up 6 bases and J gave up 7 bases; unmatched junction bases: 11. CDR1 and CDR2 from the germline V gene are MRHNA and SNTAGT. This chain's CDR3 is CASSNRAAGGGYTF. CDR3 sequence (DNA): TGTGCCAGCAGCAACCGGGCCGCAGGGGGTGGCTACACCTTC.

The rearrangement links TRBV6-1 to TRBJ2-5; the match to TRBD1 covers 9 bases. CDR3 length: 14 amino acids. Germline V lookup: CDR1 MNHNS, CDR2 SASEGT. Trimming took 7 bases from V and 1 from J; bases not matched to a gene: 4. The CDR3 reads CASKEGQGQETQYF. The DNA of the CDR3 is TGTGCCAGCAAGGAGGGACAGGGCCAAGAGACCCAGTACTTC.

The rearrangement links TRBV11-2 to TRBJ1-6; D is perhaps TRBD1 (5 bases). The germline V and J ends were trimmed by 5 bases and 0 bases, with 11 bases remaining between them. Germline V gene data show CDR1 as SGHAT and CDR2 as FQNNGV. The CDR3 totals 16 residues. CDR3 residues: CASSRDRSSYNSPLHF. The CDR3 nucleotides are TGTGCCAGCAGCCGCGACAGAAGCTCCTATAATTCACCCCTCCACTTT.

To note about this clone: At one boundary the junction diverges from the germline segment, which might be a read error. The chain couples TRBV4-3 to TRBJ1-2; D is unresolved. CDR1 and CDR2 from the germline V gene are LGHNA and YSLEER. The CDR3 covers 15 residues. The CDR3 protein is CASSQSPGGNYGYPF. The CDR3 nucleotides are TGCGCCAGCAGCCAATCACCGGGAGGGAACTATGGCTACCCCTTC.

The count of this clone is one. This sequence joins TRBV18 and TRBJ1-1; tentatively, D is TRBD1 (5 bases). The V end lost 3 bases, the J end lost 4 bases, and 18 bases lay between the germline ends. This CDR3 is built from 16 residues. CDR1 and CDR2 from the germline V gene are KGHSH and LQKENI. In DNA, the CDR3 is TGTGCCAGCTCACCGGGGCAGACCGCATCGGGCACTGAAGCTTTCTTT. It specifies CASSPGQTASGTEAFF. Full variable domain (outside the CDR3, taken from reference TRBV18 and TRBJ1-1): NAGVMQNPRHLVRRRGQEARLRCSPMKGHSHVYWYRQLPEEGLKFMVYLQKENIIDESGMPKERFSAEFPKEGPSILRIQQVVRGDSAAYFCASSPGQTASGTEAFFGQGTRLTVV.

The chain employs TRBV10-2 and TRBJ1-1, with 9 bases matching TRBD1. Germline trimming cut 6 bases from V and 3 bases from J; bases unmatched to any gene: 5. The CDR3 runs to 14 residues. Germline assignment: CDR1 WSHSY and CDR2 SAAADI. The CDR3 loop reads CASRQGARDTEAFF. The CDR3 DNA reads as TGCGCCAGCAGACAGGGGGCGCGGGACACTGAAGCTTTCTTT.

CDR3 bases: TGTGCCAGCAGCGCCCGACAGGGGCAGGAGACCCAGTACTTC. Protein product: CASSARQGQETQYF. The chain carries TRBV9 and TRBJ2-5; 8 nucleotides line up with TRBD1. Unmatched junction bases numbered 6, after V lost 3 bases and J lost 5 bases. Germline lookup yields CDR1 SGDLS and CDR2 YYNGEE. This CDR3 has 14 amino acids.